Listed below are T cell receptor beta chains from one sample, sequenced in a study of blood T cell repertoires in COVID-19. This table comes from immunoSEQ multiplex PCR, and its TCRdb copy is limited to in-frame clones, with some not included. Among 130,000 to 150,000 clones listed, 84% were seen once. Material: peripheral blood. Receptors were obtained from a human donor in a cohort sampled during active COVID-19. Each CDR3 is given with its conserved first and last residue. Each record gives: D gene, clone size, J gene, V gene, CDR3 protein, CDR3 DNA. D genes are given only for firm matches. Part of the rows lack a size; the others show once, few, many or a class for expanded clones.

d_gene: TRBD2; abundance: .; j_gene: TRBJ2-5; v_gene: TRBV10-3; CDR3aa: CAISPAGGQETQYF; CDR3nt: TGTGCCATCAGCCCAGCGGGGGGACAAGAGACCCAGTACTTC
d_gene: TRBD1; abundance: .; j_gene: TRBJ1-5; v_gene: TRBV10-3; CDR3aa: CAISESSRDRVVDQPQHF; CDR3nt: TGTGCCATCAGTGAGTCGAGCCGGGACAGGGTGGTGGATCAGCCCCAGCATTTT
d_gene: TRBD1; abundance: .; j_gene: TRBJ1-2; v_gene: TRBV28; CDR3aa: CASSLPDRGRKGYTF; CDR3nt: TGTGCCAGCAGTTTGCCCGACAGGGGGCGGAAGGGCTACACCTTC
d_gene: TRBD1; abundance: .; j_gene: TRBJ1-3; v_gene: TRBV11-2; CDR3aa: CAVGTGNSGNTIYF; CDR3nt: TGTGCCGTAGGGACAGGGAACTCTGGAAACACCATATATTTT
d_gene: .; abundance: .; j_gene: TRBJ1-4; v_gene: TRBV18; CDR3aa: CASSPQGATNEKLFF; CDR3nt: TGTGCCAGCTCACCACAGGGGGCAACTAATGAAAAACTGTTTTTT
d_gene: .; abundance: once; j_gene: TRBJ2-1; v_gene: TRBV3-1/TRBV3-2; CDR3aa: CASSQDNRGSEQFF; CDR3nt: TGTGCCAGCAGCCAAGATAACCGGGGGAGTGAGCAGTTCTTC
d_gene: .; abundance: .; j_gene: TRBJ2-1; v_gene: TRBV11-2; CDR3aa: CASSLGRPGGNEQFF; CDR3nt: TGTGCCAGCAGCTTAGGAAGGCCCGGAGGCAATGAGCAGTTCTTC
d_gene: .; abundance: once; j_gene: TRBJ2-6; v_gene: TRBV28; CDR3aa: CASSFGPGANVLTF; CDR3nt: TGTGCCAGCAGTTTTGGGCCTGGGGCCAACGTCCTGACTTTC
d_gene: .; abundance: .; j_gene: TRBJ2-5; v_gene: TRBV9; CDR3aa: CASSVRAGPWETQYF; CDR3nt: TGTGCCAGCAGCGTAAGGGCGGGGCCCTGGGAGACCCAGTACTTC
d_gene: TRBD1; abundance: .; j_gene: TRBJ2-3; v_gene: TRBV12-5; CDR3aa: CASGHPGTDRKITDTQYF; CDR3nt: TGTGCTAGTGGCCACCCCGGGACAGACCGAAAAATCACAGATACGCAGTATTTT
d_gene: TRBD1; abundance: .; j_gene: TRBJ2-4; v_gene: TRBV7-2; CDR3aa: CASRTGGASKNIQYF; CDR3nt: TGTGCCAGCAGAACAGGGGGCGCATCCAAAAACATTCAGTACTTC
d_gene: TRBD1; abundance: .; j_gene: TRBJ1-6; v_gene: TRBV7-9; CDR3aa: CASSRRDRGYNSPLHF; CDR3nt: TGTGCCAGCAGCAGAAGGGACAGGGGCTATAATTCACCCCTCCACTTT
d_gene: TRBD1; abundance: few; j_gene: TRBJ1-6; v_gene: TRBV19; CDR3aa: CASRIDRGNSPLHF; CDR3nt: TGTGCCAGTAGGATTGACAGGGGTAATTCACCCCTCCACTTT
d_gene: .; abundance: few; j_gene: TRBJ1-1; v_gene: TRBV11-3; CDR3aa: CASSFGGLDTEAFF; CDR3nt: TGTGCCAGCAGCTTCGGGGGGCTGGACACTGAAGCTTTCTTT
d_gene: TRBD2; abundance: .; j_gene: TRBJ2-7; v_gene: TRBV5-4; CDR3aa: CASSGAGGQYYEQYF; CDR3nt: TGTGCCAGCAGCGGAGCGGGGGGGCAATATTACGAGCAGTACTTC
d_gene: .; abundance: .; j_gene: TRBJ1-2; v_gene: TRBV28; CDR3aa: CAVRDTTDLYGYTF; CDR3nt: TGTGCCGTCCGGGACACGACAGATCTCTATGGCTACACCTTC
d_gene: TRBD1; abundance: .; j_gene: TRBJ1-1; v_gene: TRBV4-1; CDR3aa: CASSHQSRGVNTEAFF; CDR3nt: TGCGCCAGCAGCCACCAATCCAGGGGGGTGAACACTGAAGCTTTCTTT
d_gene: .; abundance: .; j_gene: TRBJ1-2; v_gene: TRBV5-4; CDR3aa: CASSSPREVNGYTF; CDR3nt: TGTGCCAGCAGCTCACCCAGGGAGGTAAATGGCTACACCTTC
d_gene: .; abundance: .; j_gene: TRBJ1-6; v_gene: TRBV9; CDR3aa: CASSVDPGGYSPLHF; CDR3nt: TGTGCCAGCAGCGTAGATCCGGGGGGCTATTCACCCCTCCACTTT
d_gene: TRBD2; abundance: .; j_gene: TRBJ2-1; v_gene: TRBV27; CDR3aa: CASNVLSGGANEQFF; CDR3nt: TGTGCCAGCAATGTTCTCAGCGGGGGGGCAAATGAGCAGTTCTTC
d_gene: .; abundance: .; j_gene: TRBJ2-5; v_gene: TRBV7-6; CDR3aa: CASSFPLGEGETQYF; CDR3nt: TGTGCCAGCAGCTTCCCCCTCGGGGAAGGAGAGACCCAGTACTTC
d_gene: .; abundance: once; j_gene: TRBJ1-6; v_gene: TRBV3-1/TRBV3-2; CDR3aa: CASSPWGEGSSPLHF; CDR3nt: TGTGCCAGCAGCCCGTGGGGGGAGGGGAGTTCACCCCTCCACTTT
d_gene: .; abundance: few; j_gene: TRBJ1-6; v_gene: TRBV9; CDR3aa: CASSVAPGDAYNSPLHF; CDR3nt: TGTGCCAGCAGCGTAGCACCGGGGGACGCCTATAATTCACCCCTCCACTTT